In this sample, the clone carrying this T cell receptor (beta chain) turned up a few times. The entry originates in a study of T cells in Graves' hyperthyroidism and ophthalmopathy. Study-wide context: Specimen type is peripheral blood, collected at initial diagnosis prior to any treatment.

TCR beta CDR3 regions were amplified from RNA. First-round RT-PCR with HTBI primers amplified the TCR CDR3 region. MiXCR, applied by TCRdb to the multiplex PCR reads, yields one record per CDR3 protein. The sample has under 350,000 distinct CDR3 sequences, 15% to 20% seen once. Stable Graves' hyperthyroidism denoted no ophthalmopathy progression over 18 months. The CDR3 has 14 residues. The V and J ends lost 2 bases and 15 bases respectively, with 20 bases between them. CDR1 and CDR2 from the germline V gene are MDHEN and SYDVKM. The receptor's source is a woman aged 50 to 65 with Graves' hyperthyroidism. The J gene is TRBJ1-3, the V gene TRBV28, with D maybe TRBD1 (6 bases). Sequencing was done on a sample of blood. CDR3 in amino acids: CASSLTDPGGRKYF. The CDR3 DNA reads TGTGCCAGCAGTTTAACGGACCCGGGGGGGCGGAAATATTTT.